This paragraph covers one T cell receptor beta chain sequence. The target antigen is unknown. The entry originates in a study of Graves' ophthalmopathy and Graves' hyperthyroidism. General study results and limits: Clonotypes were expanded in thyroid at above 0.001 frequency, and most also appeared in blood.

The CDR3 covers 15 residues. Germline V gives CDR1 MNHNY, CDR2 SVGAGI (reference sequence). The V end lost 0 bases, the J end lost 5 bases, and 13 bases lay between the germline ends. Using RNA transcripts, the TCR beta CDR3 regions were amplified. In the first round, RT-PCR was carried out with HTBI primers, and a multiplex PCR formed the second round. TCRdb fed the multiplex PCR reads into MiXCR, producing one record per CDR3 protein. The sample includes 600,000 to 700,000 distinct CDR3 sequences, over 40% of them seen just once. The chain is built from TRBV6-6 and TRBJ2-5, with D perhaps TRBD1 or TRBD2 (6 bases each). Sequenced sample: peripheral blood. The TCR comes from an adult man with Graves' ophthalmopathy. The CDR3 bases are TGTGCCAGCAGTTACTCGAGGGGGGCTGAGGAGACCCAGTACTTC. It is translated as CASSYSRGAEETQYF.